This paragraph covers one T cell receptor beta chain sequence. Both 60 Vbeta primers and 13 Jbeta primers went into the PCR. Libraries were prepared by immunoSEQ multiplex PCR; TCRdb keeps only in-frame clonotypes and omits some of them. This sample carries 130,000 to 150,000 clones, 75% to 85% of them seen once, and the ten largest clones take roughly 2.4%. These data come from a study of cytomegalovirus exposure and HLA in healthy donors. Germline-derived CDR1 and CDR2 are SGHVS and FQNEAQ. V lost 2 bases to trimming and J lost 10 bases; unmatched junction nucleotides: 8. The CDR3 is made up of 15 amino acids.

Material: PBMCs. This sequence was found in a woman between 18 and 30 years old in good health and CMV-seropositive. The V and J genes are TRBV7-8 and TRBJ1-4; 9 nucleotides align to TRBD1. CDR3 sequence: CASSLTTGGYRKLFF. The CDR3 nucleotides read TGTGCCAGCAGCTTAACGACAGGGGGGTATCGAAAACTGTTTTTT.